A selection of T cell receptor beta chains follows, all from one sample in a study of blood T cell repertoires in COVID-19. This table comes from immunoSEQ multiplex PCR, and its TCRdb copy is limited to in-frame clones, with some not included. Of 200,000 to 250,000 clones in the sample, around 91% were seen once. Material for sequencing was PBMCs or T cells enriched from blood (not recorded which). These receptors all stem from a man under 40 who had been exposed to COVID-19. CDR3s include the opening cysteine and the closing phenylalanine or tryptophan. D genes are given only for firm matches. Size is stated for part of the rows, as once, few or many counts, or as a class when the clone is expanded.

D	size	V	J	CDR3	DNA
TRBD1	-	TRBV19	TRBJ2-3	CASSMTGDIDTQYF	TGTGCCAGCTCCATGACAGGGGATATAGATACGCAGTATTTT
TRBD2	-	TRBV2	TRBJ2-5	CASSPRAGGETQYF	TGTGCCAGCAGCCCTCGGGCCGGGGGGGAGACCCAGTACTTC
TRBD1	-	TRBV13	TRBJ1-3	CASSSGQLSGNTIYF	TGTGCCAGCAGCTCGGGACAGCTCTCTGGAAACACCATATATTTT
-	-	TRBV5-1	TRBJ2-5	CASSLVGGVLQETQYF	TGCGCCAGCAGCTTGGTCGGCGGGGTACTCCAAGAGACCCAGTACTTC
TRBD1	-	TRBV7-2	TRBJ1-1	CASSFRDSWPAFF	TGTGCCAGCAGCTTTCGGGACAGCTGGCCCGCTTTCTTT
-	-	TRBV5-1	TRBJ2-5	CASSSERTRGPQYF	TGCGCCAGCAGCTCCGAGCGGACCCGCGGGCCCCAGTACTTC
-	-	TRBV29-1	TRBJ2-2	CSVVDSNTGELFF	TGCAGCGTTGTGGACAGCAACACCGGGGAGCTGTTTTTT
TRBD1	-	TRBV24-1	TRBJ2-5	CATKPRDRGPQETQYF	TGTGCCACCAAACCCCGGGACAGGGGTCCCCAAGAGACCCAGTACTTC
-	-	TRBV5-1	TRBJ1-1	CASSASYRDTEAFF	TGCGCCAGCAGCGCCTCCTATCGGGACACTGAAGCTTTCTTT
-	-	TRBV7-9	TRBJ2-6	CATQRDRGIAGANVLTF	TGTGCCACTCAGCGAGACAGAGGCATCGCGGGGGCCAACGTCCTGACTTTC
TRBD2	once	TRBV19	TRBJ2-1	CASTMVGASGGLGNEQFF	TGTGCCAGTACCATGGTAGGGGCTAGCGGGGGGCTGGGTAATGAGCAGTTCTTC